The T cell receptor (beta chain) under discussion was sequenced for a study of cytomegalovirus exposure and HLA in healthy donors. Study results and limitations: The authors later found TCR association rates varying by HLA locus, with DRB1 most and HLA-C fewest. Reportedly, cytomegalovirus status was diagnosed with high sensitivity and specificity. 16,951 TCR beta sequences were associated with HLA alleles at 0.05 false discovery rate in a later analysis.

Germline assignment: CDR1 SEHNR and CDR2 FQNEAQ (reference sequence). V was pared by 6 bases and J by 4 bases, with 18 bases between. This CDR3 has 15 amino acids. It was with 60 Vbeta and 13 Jbeta primers that the PCR ran. TCRdb's copy holds only in-frame clones and misses some; the assay was immunoSEQ multiplex PCR. The sample includes some 95,000 clones, around four fifths of them seen just once. As for this clone: As yet, its antigen is unknown.

This TCR was sampled from a woman between 35 and 50 years old in good health and CMV-seronegative. The chain uses TRBV7-9 and TRBJ1-1, with D tentatively TRBD1 (5 bases). Sequencing used PBMCs. CDR3 coding DNA: TGTGCCAGCAGATACTTGGGACCCGGGAGCACTGAAGCTTTCTTT. It specifies CASRYLGPGSTEAFF.